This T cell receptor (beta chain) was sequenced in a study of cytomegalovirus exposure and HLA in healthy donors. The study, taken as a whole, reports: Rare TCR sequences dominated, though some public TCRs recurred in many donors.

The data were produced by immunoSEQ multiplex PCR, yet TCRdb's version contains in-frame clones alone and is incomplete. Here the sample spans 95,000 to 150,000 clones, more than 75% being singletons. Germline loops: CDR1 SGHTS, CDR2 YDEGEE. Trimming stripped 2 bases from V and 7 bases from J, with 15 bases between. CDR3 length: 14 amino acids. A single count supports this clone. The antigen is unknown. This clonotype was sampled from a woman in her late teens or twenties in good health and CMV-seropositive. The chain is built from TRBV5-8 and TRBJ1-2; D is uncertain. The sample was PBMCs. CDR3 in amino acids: CASSFSGIGSGYTF. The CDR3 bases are TGTGCCAGCAGCTTTAGCGGAATTGGAAGTGGCTACACCTTC.